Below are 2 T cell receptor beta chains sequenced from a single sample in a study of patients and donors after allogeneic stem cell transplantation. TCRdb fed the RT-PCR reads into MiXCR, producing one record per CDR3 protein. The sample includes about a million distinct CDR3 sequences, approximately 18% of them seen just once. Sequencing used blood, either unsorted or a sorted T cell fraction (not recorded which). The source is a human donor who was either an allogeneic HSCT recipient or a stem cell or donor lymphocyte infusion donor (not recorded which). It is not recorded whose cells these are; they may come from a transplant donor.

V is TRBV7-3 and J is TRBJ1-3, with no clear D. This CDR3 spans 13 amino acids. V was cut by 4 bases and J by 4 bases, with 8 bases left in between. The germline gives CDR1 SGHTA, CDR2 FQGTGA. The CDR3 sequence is CASSSYGGNTIYF. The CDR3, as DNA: TGTGCCAGCAGCTCGTACGGGGGAAACACCATATATTTT.

The CDR3 nucleotides are TGTGCCAGCAGCTTTGGGGTACCTAGCACAGATACGCAGTATTTT. Its translation: CASSFGVPSTDTQYF. V and J are TRBV11-2 and TRBJ2-3; the D is unclear. The V end was cut by 3 bases, the J end by 0 bases, with 10 bases between. Germline V lookup: CDR1 SGHAT, CDR2 FQNNGV. This CDR3 is 15 amino acids long.